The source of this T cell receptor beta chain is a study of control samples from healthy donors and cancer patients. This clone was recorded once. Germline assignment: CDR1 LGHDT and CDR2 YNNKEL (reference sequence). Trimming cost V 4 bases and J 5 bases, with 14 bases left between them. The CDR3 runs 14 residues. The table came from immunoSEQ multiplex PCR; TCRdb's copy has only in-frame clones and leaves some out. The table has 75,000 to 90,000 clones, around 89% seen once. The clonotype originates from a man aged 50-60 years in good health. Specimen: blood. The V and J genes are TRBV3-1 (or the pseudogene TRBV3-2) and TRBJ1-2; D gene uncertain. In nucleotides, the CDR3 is TGTGCCAGCAGCCCCTCGGGAGGGAGTTATGGCTACACCTTC. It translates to CASSPSGGSYGYTF.